The 9 T cell receptor beta chains presented below share a single source sample, sequenced in a study of blood T cell repertoires in COVID-19. Method: immunoSEQ multiplex PCR; TCRdb's copy keeps in-frame clones and lacks some. The data contain 150,000 to 190,000 clones, over 60% of them singletons. The specimen sequenced was peripheral blood. These receptor sequences come from a woman older than 75 with acute or convalescent COVID-19.

The gene calls are TRBV19 and TRBJ2-2, with 7 nucleotides matching TRBD1. This CDR3 spans 15 amino acids. Germline trimming cut 7 bases from V and 0 bases from J; bases unmatched to any gene: 5. The germline gives CDR1 LNHDA, CDR2 SQIVND (reference sequence). The CDR3 reads CASINRGPNTGELFF. The CDR3 nucleotides read TGTGCCAGTATCAATAGGGGGCCGAACACCGGGGAGCTGTTTTTT.

This chain connects TRBV5-1 to TRBJ2-7; the D is unclear. Germline V gene lookup returns CDR1 SGHRS and CDR2 YFSETQ. The CDR3 consists of 13 residues. V dropped 5 bases and J dropped 3 bases, with 12 bases sitting between them. The CDR3, as DNA: TGCGCCAGCAGATTCGGCGGTAACTACGAGCAGTACTTC. Amino acids: CASRFGGNYEQYF.

This rearrangement joins TRBV5-6 to TRBJ1-5; maybe TRBD1 (6 bases). V lost 2 bases and J 4 bases, leaving 13 bases between the germline ends. The CDR3 extends over 15 amino acids. Germline V gives CDR1 SGHDT, CDR2 YYEEEE. CDR3 in amino acids: CASSFGQSFNQPQHF. The CDR3 nucleotides read TGTGCCAGCAGCTTTGGACAGTCCTTTAATCAGCCCCAGCATTTT.

The chain recombines TRBV2 with TRBJ1-5; 9 nucleotides agree with TRBD1. Trimming cost V 1 base and J 1 base; bases outside gene matches: 5. Germline V lookup: CDR1 SNHLY, CDR2 FYNNEI. The length of the CDR3 is 17 residues. CDR3 coding DNA: TGTGCCAGCAGTGAAGTCCCCGGGACAGGGAGCAATCAGCCCCAGCATTTT. It specifies CASSEVPGTGSNQPQHF.

This chain links TRBV11-3 with TRBJ2-1, with 9 bases fitting TRBD2. Germline trimming cut 1 base from V and 3 bases from J; bases unmatched to any gene: 4. There are 16 residues in the CDR3. Germline V gene lookup returns CDR1 SGHNT and CDR2 YENEEA. CDR3 in amino acids: CASSLGGSGSYNEQFF. The CDR3 DNA sequence: TGTGCCAGCAGCTTAGGGGGTAGCGGGAGCTACAATGAGCAGTTCTTC.

V is TRBV20-1 and J is TRBJ1-1, with a possible D match to TRBD1 (5 bases). The CDR3 is 11 amino acids. The germline V and J ends were trimmed by 0 bases and 9 bases, with 8 bases remaining between them. Germline V CDR1 and CDR2: DFQATT, SNEGSKA (reference sequence). The CDR3 spells CSARDRDKAFF. In DNA, the CDR3 is TGCAGTGCTAGAGACAGGGATAAAGCTTTCTTT.

V is TRBV10-1 and J is TRBJ2-7; unclear D gene. CDR1 and CDR2 (germline): WNHNN, SYGVQD (reference sequence). The germline V and J ends were trimmed by 2 bases and 2 bases, with 4 bases remaining between them. The CDR3 consists of 12 residues. The CDR3 sequence: CASSEGAYEQYF. The CDR3 DNA follows: TGCGCCAGCAGTGAGGGAGCCTACGAGCAGTACTTC.

This chain uses TRBV25-1 with TRBJ1-4, with 7 bases aligning to TRBD1. V trimming: 6 bases; J trimming: 4 bases; junction bases outside the gene matches: 5. CDR1 and CDR2 from the germline V gene are MGHDK and SYGVNS. The CDR3 sequence is 14 residues long. CDR3 protein: CASSGTAFNEKLFF. CDR3 DNA: TGTGCCAGCAGCGGGACAGCCTTTAATGAAAAACTGTTTTTT.

The chain employs TRBV11-2 and TRBJ1-4; unclear D gene. The length of the CDR3 is 13 residues. Germline CDR1 is SGHAT and CDR2 is FQNNGV. V gave up 1 base and J gave up 5 bases, with 5 bases separating them. The CDR3 DNA reads TGTGCCAGCAGCTTAGCTCTGAATGAAAAACTGTTTTTT. Its translation: CASSLALNEKLFF.